The 31 T cell receptor beta chains below come from one sample, sequenced in a study of T cells in localized non-small cell lung cancer. Data came from immunoSEQ multiplex PCR; TCRdb stores just in-frame clones and leaves some out. Of approximately 2,500 clones in the sample, 22% were seen once. The source material was lung tumor tissue, sampled before any cancer treatment. Receptors were obtained from a male donor at least 60 years old with stage III squamous cell lung carcinoma.

This clone was counted a few times. The rearrangement joins TRBV6-8 to TRBJ1-5, with no clear D. CDR3 length equals 12 residues. Germline CDR1 reads MNHGY; CDR2 reads SAAAGT. With 7 bases removed from V and 2 bases from J, the gap between germline ends came to 6 bases. CDR3 in amino acids: CASNRGNQPQHF. In DNA, the CDR3 is TGTGCCAGCAATCGTGGCAATCAGCCCCAGCATTTT.

The chain joins TRBV10-2 to TRBJ2-1; perhaps TRBD2 as D (6 bases). Trimming took off 8 bases at V and 6 bases at J, with 20 bases between the two ends. The length of the CDR3 is 15 residues. Germline loops: CDR1 WSHSY, CDR2 SAAADI. The chain's CDR3 is CASSPSGERRNEQFF. The CDR3 coding sequence is TGCGCCAGCTCCCCGTCGGGGGAAAGGCGCAATGAGCAGTTCTTC.

This clone was counted a few times. The chain employs TRBV4-1 and TRBJ1-2; D remains ambiguous. CDR1 and CDR2 (germline): MGHRA, YSYEKL. Trimming removed 3 bases at V and 6 bases at J, with 14 bases between. The CDR3 contains 14 residues. The chain's CDR3 is CASSHLPGEDGYTF. CDR3 coding DNA: TGCGCCAGCAGCCACCTCCCGGGAGAAGATGGCTACACCTTC.

This clone was seen repeatedly, ten times or more. This chain links TRBV11-3 with TRBJ2-7; 9 nucleotides line up with TRBD1. The CDR3 covers 15 residues. Germline V gene sequence: CDR1 SGHNT, CDR2 YENEEA. V was clipped by 4 bases and J by 2 bases; unmatched bases: 6. In nucleotides, the CDR3 is TGTGCCAGCAGCTATACAGGGGGCGCAGCCTACGAGCAGTACTTC. Translation: CASSYTGGAAYEQYF.

In its sample, this clone is medium-sized. The chain's CDR3 is CASSSQGLANEKLFF. The CDR3 DNA follows: TGTGCCAGCAGCTCACAGGGTTTGGCTAATGAAAAACTGTTTTTT. The chain employs TRBV11-3 and TRBJ1-4, with D possibly being TRBD1 (6 bases). Germline V gives CDR1 SGHNT, CDR2 YENEEA. The CDR3 is 15 residues long. Trimming removed 4 bases at V and 3 bases at J, with 12 bases between.

This clone appeared a few times. The chain couples TRBV1 to TRBJ2-6; the table's D call of TRBD1 was not tested on the DNA. TRBV1 is an annotated pseudogene. This CDR3 is 19 amino acids long. The CDR3 protein is CASRPGGEGAASGANVLTF. The CDR3 DNA sequence: TGCGCCAGCAGACCCGGGGGTGAGGGGGCGGCGTCTGGGGCCAACGTCCTGACTTTC.

The table lists this clone with a few counts. The chain joins TRBV9 to TRBJ1-4; 10 bases are shared with TRBD1. The CDR3 runs to 15 residues. The J segment lost 7 bases and the V segment lost 4 bases, leaving 7 bases of the junction unmatched. Germline values: CDR1 SGDLS, CDR2 YYNGEE. The CDR3: CASSSTGTGAEKLFF. The CDR3 DNA is TGTGCCAGCAGCTCAACCGGGACAGGGGCTGAAAAACTGTTTTTT.

The chain carries TRBV9 and TRBJ1-4, with TRBD1 matching over 11 bases. The germline gives CDR1 SGDLS, CDR2 YYNGEE. Trimming removed 5 bases from V and 0 bases from J; junction bases left unmatched: 6. The CDR3 is 17 amino acids. The CDR3 DNA follows: TGTGCCAGCAGTGACGGACAGGGGGCATCAACTAATGAAAAACTGTTTTTT. Residues: CASSDGQGASTNEKLFF.

This clone is labeled as medium-sized (0.01 to 0.1%). This chain joins TRBV2 and TRBJ1-5; the match to TRBD1 covers 8 bases. This CDR3 has 15 residues. J was trimmed by 5 bases and V by 6 bases; bases with no gene match: 9. CDR1 SNHLY and CDR2 FYNNEI come from the germline V gene. The CDR3 nucleotides are TGTGCCAGCAGCCCCGACAGGGGCTTTGATCAGCCCCAGCATTTT. As protein: CASSPDRGFDQPQHF.

The chain is built from TRBV18 and TRBJ1-1; possible D gene TRBD1, 5 bases. Germline values: CDR1 KGHSH, CDR2 LQKENI. V gave up 5 bases and J gave up 10 bases, with 17 bases separating them. This CDR3 has 13 amino acids. The CDR3 protein is CASSSEYRRGAFF. For the CDR3, the DNA is TGTGCCAGCTCATCAGAATACAGGCGCGGAGCTTTCTTT.

Only a few counts were recorded for this clone. The chain recombines TRBV11-3 with TRBJ1-6; 12 bases agree with TRBD1. The CDR3 length is 18 residues. J gave up 10 bases and V 3 bases, and 13 bases lay outside the gene matches. Germline CDR1 reads SGHNT; CDR2 reads YENEEA. CDR3 nucleotide sequence: TGTGCCAGCAGCTTGTACGGGACAGGGGGCGCCGGGAGATCACCCCTCCACTTT. Its translation: CASSLYGTGGAGRSPLHF.

Only a few counts were recorded for this clone. The J gene is TRBJ1-2, the V gene TRBV6-7; a weak D match, TRBD1 (6 bases). TRBV6-7 is sorted into the ORF group, with uncertain function. Deletions cut 6 bases from V and 8 bases from J, with 10 bases between. The CDR3 loop spans 11 amino acids. The CDR3 coding sequence is TGTGCCAGCAGCGGACAGTGGGGCTACACCTTC. This translates into CASSGQWGYTF.

The chain has TRBV29-1 and TRBJ1-4, with 7 bases fitting TRBD1. Germline assignment: CDR1 SQVTM and CDR2 ANQGSEA. The CDR3 consists of 15 residues. V lost 6 bases and J lost 8; bases outside the gene matches: 15. The CDR3 region has the DNA TGCAGCGTCATTGGGTCCGGGACAGTCTACGAAAAACTGTTTTTT. This encodes CSVIGSGTVYEKLFF. Complete variable domain (other parts from reference TRBV29-1 and TRBJ1-4): SAVISQKPSRDICQRGTSLTIQCQVDSQVTMMFWYRQQPGQSLTLIATANQGSEATYESGFVIDKFPISRPNLTFSTLTVSNMSPEDSSIYLCSVIGSGTVYEKLFFGSGTQLSVL.

The chain carries TRBV30 and TRBJ1-6, with D hard to call. This CDR3 spans 13 amino acids. Germline CDR1 is GTSNPN and CDR2 is SVGIG (reference sequence). The V and J ends lost 3 bases and 6 bases respectively, with 9 bases between them. The chain's CDR3 is CAWRPDVNSPLHF. CDR3 bases: TGTGCCTGGAGGCCCGATGTTAATTCACCCCTCCACTTT.

The chain is built from TRBV19 and TRBJ2-3; 11 bases are a match to TRBD1. The germline V gene has CDR1 LNHDA and CDR2 SQIVND (reference sequence). Trimming at V came to 3 bases and at J to 5 bases, leaving 7 bases not matched to a gene. The CDR3 length is 16 residues. CDR3 loop: CASSMVGQGARDTQYF. The CDR3 DNA reads TGTGCCAGTAGTATGGTAGGACAGGGGGCAAGAGATACGCAGTATTTT.

The chain joins TRBV6-8 to TRBJ1-2; the D is unclear. This CDR3 region has 15 residues. The V and J ends lost 2 bases and 6 bases respectively, with 16 bases between them. Looked up from germline, CDR1 is MNHGY and CDR2 is SAAAGT. In nucleotides, the CDR3 is TGTGCCAGCAGTTACGCCCGAGGGAGGGTTGATGGCTACACCTTC. Translated, it gives CASSYARGRVDGYTF.

The V and J genes are TRBV6-7 and TRBJ2-1, with 8 bases that match TRBD2. TRBV6-7 is recorded as an ORF, its role being uncertain. The ends lost 6 bases at V and 10 bases at J; junction bases unmatched: 11. This CDR3 comprises 14 residues. The CDR3 loop reads CASRSPGLVCEQFF. CDR3 bases: TGTGCCAGCAGATCGCCGGGACTAGTATGCGAGCAGTTCTTC.

This clone was counted only a few times. The chain uses TRBV1 and TRBJ1-5; the table's D call of TRBD1 was not tested on the DNA. TRBV1 constitutes a pseudogene. The CDR3 totals 16 residues. DNA of the CDR3: TGCGCCAGCAGCCAAACGCAGGGCTGGAGCAATCAGCCCCAGCATTTT. This sequence encodes CASSQTQGWSNQPQHF.

A few counts support this clone. The chain employs TRBV11-3 and TRBJ1-4; TRBD1 agrees at 7 bases. CDR1 and CDR2 (germline): SGHNT, YENEEA. This CDR3 has 15 residues. J lost 4 bases, V lost 2 bases, and 4 bases had no gene match. For the CDR3, the DNA is TGTGCCAGCAGCTTACTGGGACAGTATAATGAAAAACTGTTTTTT. Protein: CASSLLGQYNEKLFF.

This clone showed up just a few times. V and J are TRBV18 and TRBJ2-1; a possible D gene is TRBD1 (6 bases). Germline V CDR1 and CDR2: KGHSH, LQKENI. The length of the CDR3 is 14 residues. V lost 2 bases and J 13 bases, leaving 18 bases between the germline ends. The CDR3 nucleotides read TGTGCCAGCTCACCAGGGTCCGAAACAGGGAGTCAGTTCTTC. The encoded protein is CASSPGSETGSQFF.

This clone was detected only a few times. The V call is TRBV6-8, the J call TRBJ1-1; the D is unclear. The CDR3 totals 15 residues. The V gene's germline CDR1 is MNHGY and CDR2 SAAAGT. V was cut by 5 bases and J by 3 bases, with 16 bases left in between. The CDR3 here is CASSGMANAYTEAFF. The DNA for the CDR3 is TGTGCCAGCAGTGGTATGGCCAATGCATACACTGAAGCTTTCTTT.

This clone was seen a handful of times. J is TRBJ2-7 and V is TRBV11-3, with 8 nucleotides matching TRBD1. V lost 5 bases, J lost 1 base, and 7 bases stayed unmatched. This CDR3 region has 15 residues. Germline assignment: CDR1 SGHNT and CDR2 YENEEA. The CDR3 nucleotides read TGTGCCAGCAGCAGCGACAGGGGTTCATCCTACGAGCAGTACTTC. It codes for CASSSDRGSSYEQYF.

This chain uses TRBV15 with TRBJ2-2; D is tentatively TRBD1 or TRBD2 (5 bases each). Trimming shortened V by 2 bases and J by 0 bases, and 10 bases separated the two germline ends. This CDR3 has 16 amino acids. Looked up from germline, CDR1 is LNHNV and CDR2 is YYDKDF (reference sequence). The CDR3 region has the DNA TGTGCCACCAGCAGATGGGACGGAGCGAACACCGGGGAGCTGTTTTTT. It translates to CATSRWDGANTGELFF.

The CDR3 is CASSQPGAGNTIYF. The CDR3 DNA reads TGTGCCAGTAGTCAACCAGGGGCTGGAAACACCATATATTTT. The V call is TRBV19, the J call TRBJ1-3, with D tentatively TRBD1 (6 bases). The CDR3 runs to 14 residues. Trimming left V 5 bases short and J 2 bases short, with 10 bases between. Germline CDR1 reads LNHDA; CDR2 reads SQIVND (reference sequence).

The CDR3 bases are TGCGCCAGCAGCCGACAACCAGGGAGCTCCTATAATTCACCCCTCCACTTT. This gives the protein CASSRQPGSSYNSPLHF. J is TRBJ1-6 and V is TRBV5-1; the D gene is possibly TRBD1 (5 bases). Trimming stripped 4 bases from V and 0 bases from J, with 14 bases between. Germline V gene lookup returns CDR1 SGHRS and CDR2 YFSETQ. The CDR3 has 17 residues. Filled out from reference TRBV5-1 and TRBJ1-6, the complete variable domain reads KAGVTQTPRYLIKTRGQQVTLSCSPISGHRSVSWYQQTPGQGLQFLFEYFSETQRNKGNFPGRFSGRQFSNSRSEMNVSTLELGDSALYLCASSRQPGSSYNSPLHFGNGTRLTVT.

CDR3 DNA: TGTGCCATCAGTGAGTCAAACGCGGCGGAAGAGACCCAGTACTTC. Its translation: CAISESNAAEETQYF. This chain joins TRBV10-3 and TRBJ2-5; D is uncertain. Trimming took 0 bases from V and 3 from J, leaving 11 bases between them. This CDR3 comprises 15 residues. The germline gives CDR1 ENHRY, CDR2 SYGVKD.

The chain has TRBV28 and TRBJ1-1, with a possible D match to TRBD1 (6 bases). V dropped 8 bases and J dropped 0 bases, with 16 bases sitting between them. The germline CDR1 and CDR2 sequences are MDHEN and SYDVKM. The CDR3 sequence is 15 residues long. The CDR3 bases are TGTGCCAGCCTTTCTACGGGGGCGATGAACACTGAAGCTTTCTTT. Encoded protein: CASLSTGAMNTEAFF.

This clone came up a few times. The chain employs TRBV6-8 and TRBJ1-6; D call uncertain. Germline V gene lookup returns CDR1 MNHGY and CDR2 SAAAGT. The CDR3 runs 15 residues. The V gene lost 8 bases and the J gene lost 0 bases, with 11 bases spanning the gap. For the CDR3, the DNA is TGTGCCAGCGCCAACGACGGCTCCTATAATTCACCCCTCCACTTT. Translating it yields CASANDGSYNSPLHF.

This clone has only a few counts. The DNA for the CDR3 is TGTGCCAGCAGTAGACGTACAGGGAGCAATCAGCCCCAGCATTTT. It is translated as CASSRRTGSNQPQHF. The V call is TRBV6-8, the J call TRBJ1-5; D is perhaps TRBD1 (6 bases). The CDR3 is 15 residues long. V lost 5 bases and J lost 1, with 12 bases in between. Looked up from germline, CDR1 is MNHGY and CDR2 is SAAAGT.

A few counts support this clone. This sequence joins TRBV7-1 and TRBJ1-3; the D is unclear. TRBV7-1 is marked as an open reading frame, function uncertain. The CDR3 sequence is 13 residues long. V dropped 5 bases and J dropped 0 bases, with 5 bases sitting between them. CDR3 nucleotide sequence: TGTGCCAGCAGCACAAACTCTGGAAACACCATATATTTT. It codes for CASSTNSGNTIYF.

This clone was found once. The V gene is TRBV18, the J gene TRBJ2-5; D unclear. The CDR3 totals 12 residues. Deletions cut 3 bases from V and 5 bases from J, with 7 bases between. Germline V gene data show CDR1 as KGHSH and CDR2 as LQKENI. This CDR3 reads CASSPKGETQYF. CDR3 coding DNA: TGTGCCAGCTCACCCAAAGGGGAGACCCAGTACTTC.